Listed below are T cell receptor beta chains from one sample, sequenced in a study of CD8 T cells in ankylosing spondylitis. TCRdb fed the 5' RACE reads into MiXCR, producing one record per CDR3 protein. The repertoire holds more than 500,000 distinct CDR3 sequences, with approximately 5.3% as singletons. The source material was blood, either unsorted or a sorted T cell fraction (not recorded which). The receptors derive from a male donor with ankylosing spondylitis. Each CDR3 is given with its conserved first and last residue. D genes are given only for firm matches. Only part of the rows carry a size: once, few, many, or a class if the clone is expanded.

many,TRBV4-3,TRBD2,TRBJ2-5,TGCGCCAGCAGCCAAGAAGGGCTAGCGGGAGAGACCCAGTACTTC,CASSQEGLAGETQYF
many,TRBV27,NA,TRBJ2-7,TGTGCCAGCAGTTTAGTTCGGGTTCCTAGCGAGCAGTACTTC,CASSLVRVPSEQYF
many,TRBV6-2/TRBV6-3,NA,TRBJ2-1,TGTGCCAGCAGCCGCCCGACCAGGGCTAGTTACGACAATGAGCAGTTCTTC,CASSRPTRASYDNEQFF
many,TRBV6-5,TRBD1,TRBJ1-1,TGTGCCAGCAGTTACTGGACAGGGGACACTGAAGCTTTCTTT,CASSYWTGDTEAFF
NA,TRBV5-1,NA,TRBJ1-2,TGCGCCAGCAGCTTGGACACGGCGGACTATGGCTACACCTTC,CASSLDTADYGYTF
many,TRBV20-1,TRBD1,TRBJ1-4,TGCAGTGCTAGAGATGGGACAGGGAATTTTGCTGAAAAACTGTTTTTT,CSARDGTGNFAEKLFF
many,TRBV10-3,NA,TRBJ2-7,TGTGCCATCAGTGAAGTTAGGCGCGAGCAGTACTTC,CAISEVRREQYF
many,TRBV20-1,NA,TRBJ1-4,TGCAGTGCTGGGGGAAATAATGAAAAACTGTTTTTT,CSAGGNNEKLFF
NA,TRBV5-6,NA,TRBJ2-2,TGTGCCAGCAGCTTGGCCGACCCCGGGGAGCTGTTTTTT,CASSLADPGELFF
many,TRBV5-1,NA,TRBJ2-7,TGCGCCAGCAGCGGAACAGGTTCGACTGGCTACGAGCAGTACTTC,CASSGTGSTGYEQYF
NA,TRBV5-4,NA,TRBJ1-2,TGTGCCAGCAGCTTGCAGGGAGTTAGTGGCTACACCTTC,CASSLQGVSGYTF
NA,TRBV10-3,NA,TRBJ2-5,TGTGCCATCGGTCTTGACGGTAAAGAGACCCAGTACTTC,CAIGLDGKETQYF
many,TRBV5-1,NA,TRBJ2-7,TGCGCCAGCAGCTTGGCGACCACTCCCCACGAGCAGTACTTC,CASSLATTPHEQYF
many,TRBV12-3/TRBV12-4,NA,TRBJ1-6,TGTGCCAGCAGTCCCCTCTATAATTCACCCCTCCACTTT,CASSPLYNSPLHF
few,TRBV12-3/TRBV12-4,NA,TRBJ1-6,TGTGCCAGCAGGATGAGGAATAATTCACCCCTCCACTTT,CASRMRNNSPLHF